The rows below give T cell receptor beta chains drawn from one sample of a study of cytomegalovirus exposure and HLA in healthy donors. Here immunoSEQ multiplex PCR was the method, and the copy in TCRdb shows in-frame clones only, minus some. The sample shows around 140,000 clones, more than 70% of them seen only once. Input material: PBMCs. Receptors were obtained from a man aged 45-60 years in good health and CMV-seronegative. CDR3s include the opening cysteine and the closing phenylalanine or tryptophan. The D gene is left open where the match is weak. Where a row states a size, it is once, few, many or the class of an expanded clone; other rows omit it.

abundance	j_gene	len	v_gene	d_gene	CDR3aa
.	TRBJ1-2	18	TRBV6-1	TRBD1	CASSDLKGQGARDYGYTF
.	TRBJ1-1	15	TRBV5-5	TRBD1	CASSFGTGWPTEAFF
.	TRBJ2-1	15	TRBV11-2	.	CASSLGRGSYNEQFF
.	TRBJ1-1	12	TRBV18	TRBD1	CASSPPTGQAFF
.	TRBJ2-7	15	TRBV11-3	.	CASSFAHGMVAEQYF
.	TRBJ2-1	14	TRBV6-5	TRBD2	CASRTGGPFREQFF
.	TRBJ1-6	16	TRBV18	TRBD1	CASSVSGTGNNSPLHF
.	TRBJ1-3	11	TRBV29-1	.	CSVLQGNTIYF
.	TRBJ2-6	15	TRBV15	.	CATSREGAGANVLTF
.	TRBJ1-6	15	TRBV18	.	CASSPPREHNSPLHF
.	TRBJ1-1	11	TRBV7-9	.	CASSPGGEAFF
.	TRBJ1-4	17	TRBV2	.	CASSRGLAPLAGEKLFF
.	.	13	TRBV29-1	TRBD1	CSVLQGDRHEQYF
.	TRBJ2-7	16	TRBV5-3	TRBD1	CARSRGTGRGAREQYF
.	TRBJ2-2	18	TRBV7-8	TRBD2	CASSLVYSGAGDTGELFF
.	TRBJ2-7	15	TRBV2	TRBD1	CASSQGDRGPYEQYF
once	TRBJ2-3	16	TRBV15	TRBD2	CATSRGRGVSTDTQYF